Presented here are 20 T cell receptor beta chains from one specimen sequenced in a study of T cells in localized non-small cell lung cancer. TCRdb's table, derived via immunoSEQ multiplex PCR, lists solely in-frame clones and lacks some. The table shows roughly 39,000 clones, with around nine tenths occurring only once. Sequenced material: peripheral blood, taken before any cancer treatment. Receptors originate from a man aged 18 to 55 with stage I lung adenocarcinoma.

In its sample, this clone was seen once. J is TRBJ1-3 and V is TRBV7-9; D is unresolved. Looked up from germline, CDR1 is SEHNR and CDR2 is FQNEAQ (reference sequence). The CDR3 has 16 amino acids. V lost 3 bases and J 4 bases, leaving 16 bases between the germline ends. The CDR3 is CASSLPKSYSGNTIYF. The CDR3 coding sequence is TGTGCCAGCAGCTTGCCCAAATCGTACTCCGGAAACACCATATATTTT. Together with reference TRBV7-9 and TRBJ1-3, the CDR3 gives the full variable domain: DTGVSQNPRHKITKRGQNVTFRCDPISEHNRLYWYRQTLGQGPEFLTYFQNEAQLEKSRLLSDRFSAERPKGSFSTLEIQRTEQGDSAMYLCASSLPKSYSGNTIYFGEGSWLTVV.

The V gene is TRBV7-2, the J gene TRBJ2-7; D gene unclear. V lost 4 bases to trimming and J lost 6 bases, with 16 bases between them. The CDR3 totals 14 residues. Germline CDR1 is SGHTA and CDR2 is FQGNSA. CDR3 bases: TGTGCCAGCAGCTCCTCTAGTACGGCGGTCGAGCAGTACTTC. Protein product: CASSSSSTAVEQYF.

The chain couples TRBV11-2 to TRBJ2-5, with 8 bases that match TRBD2. Trimming took 8 bases from V and 0 from J; bases not matched to a gene: 8. Germline V lookup: CDR1 SGHAT, CDR2 FQNNGV. The CDR3 has 15 residues. Here the CDR3 reads CASGSLGGDQETQYF. DNA for the CDR3: TGTGCCAGCGGCTCGCTCGGGGGGGACCAAGAGACCCAGTACTTC.

The chain is built from TRBV4-3 and TRBJ1-4, with D unclear. Germline V gene data show CDR1 as LGHNA and CDR2 as YSLEER. Trimming removed 1 base at V and 7 bases at J, with 16 bases between. The CDR3 spans 16 residues. The CDR3 reads CASSQGVGPIAEKLFF. The CDR3 DNA is TGCGCCAGCAGCCAAGGGGTAGGGCCGATCGCTGAAAAACTGTTTTTT.

J is TRBJ1-1 and V is TRBV28, with TRBD1 as a possible D gene (6 bases). V lost 7 bases and J 4 bases, leaving 16 bases between the germline ends. This CDR3 has 14 amino acids. In germline, CDR1 is MDHEN, CDR2 SYDVKM. CDR3 nucleotides: TGTGCCAGCATCGCCCCGGGGGCGGGCACTGAAGCTTTCTTT. Encoded protein: CASIAPGAGTEAFF.

V is TRBV28 and J is TRBJ1-2; D may be TRBD1 (5 bases). Germline values: CDR1 MDHEN, CDR2 SYDVKM. Trimming removed 4 bases at V and 5 bases at J, with 20 bases between. CDR3 length: 16 residues. In DNA form, the CDR3 reads TGTGCCAGCAGTTCTGGGGGGGACCGAGTCGGTTATGGCTACACCTTC. Amino acids: CASSSGGDRVGYGYTF.

V gene TRBV5-1 combines with J gene TRBJ2-7; D tentatively reads TRBD1 or TRBD2 (7 bases each). Germline assignment: CDR1 SGHRS and CDR2 YFSETQ. CDR3 size: 14 residues. V was pared by 3 bases and J by 2 bases, with 12 bases between. The chain's CDR3 is CASSYQGGTYEQYF. The DNA of the CDR3 is TGCGCCAGCAGCTACCAGGGGGGGACCTACGAGCAGTACTTC. Full variable domain (missing parts from reference TRBV5-1 and TRBJ2-7): KAGVTQTPRYLIKTRGQQVTLSCSPISGHRSVSWYQQTPGQGLQFLFEYFSETQRNKGNFPGRFSGRQFSNSRSEMNVSTLELGDSALYLCASSYQGGTYEQYFGPGTRLTVT.

This clone appeared a single time. This chain links TRBV4-3 with TRBJ2-3; 14 nucleotides agree with TRBD2. The CDR3 is made up of 18 amino acids. Germline loops: CDR1 LGHNA, CDR2 YSLEER. V gave up 1 base and J gave up 4 bases; unmatched junction bases: 7. The CDR3: CASSQGTSGGTGADTQYF. The CDR3 DNA reads TGCGCCAGCAGCCAAGGGACTAGCGGGGGGACTGGTGCAGATACGCAGTATTTT.

V usage is TRBV4-2 and J usage is TRBJ1-2; D gene ambiguous. With 1 base removed from V and 1 base from J, the gap between germline ends came to 7 bases. Germline V CDR1 and CDR2: LGHNA, YNFKEQ. The CDR3 spans 14 residues. The chain's CDR3 is CASSQGSVNYGYTF. CDR3 sequence (DNA): TGTGCCAGCAGCCAAGGTTCAGTTAACTATGGCTACACCTTC.

The genes are TRBV4-1 and TRBJ1-3, with D unclear. From germline, CDR1 is MGHRA and CDR2 YSYEKL. The V and J ends lost 0 bases and 0 bases respectively, with 12 bases between them. The CDR3 runs 17 residues. CDR3 in DNA: TGCGCCAGCAGCCAAGATCGGAGACCTAGCTCTGGAAACACCATATATTTT. It is translated as CASSQDRRPSSGNTIYF.

The chain recombines TRBV7-9 with TRBJ1-1, with a possible D match to TRBD1 (6 bases). There are 17 residues in the CDR3. Germline lookup yields CDR1 SEHNR and CDR2 FQNEAQ (reference sequence). Trimming removed 1 base from V and 3 bases from J, with 18 bases in between. In DNA form, the CDR3 reads TGTGCCAGCAGCTTAGGAAACTCCGGGACACCCGACACTGAAGCTTTCTTT. Its translation: CASSLGNSGTPDTEAFF.

This chain links TRBV15 with TRBJ1-3; no firm D call. V lost 0 bases, J lost 1 base, and 13 bases lay in between. The germline V gene has CDR1 LNHNV and CDR2 YYDKDF (reference sequence). The CDR3 runs to 17 residues. The CDR3 coding sequence is TGTGCCACCAGCAGAGATCCCACAGTGCGATCTGGAAACACCATATATTTT. This encodes CATSRDPTVRSGNTIYF.

Turning to this clone: One end of the junction fails to match germline, which may point to a read error. The rearrangement links TRBV7-9 to TRBJ1-2; the match to TRBD1 covers 7 bases. This CDR3 has 13 residues. Germline CDR1 reads SEHNR; CDR2 reads FQNEAQ (reference sequence). The CDR3 DNA follows: TGTGTCAGCAGCTTAGTACAGGGGACCGGCTACACCTTC. Residues: CVSSLVQGTGYTF.

This clone was observed a handful of times. The chain joins TRBV6-5 to TRBJ2-3, with D perhaps matching TRBD1 or TRBD2 (6 bases each). V was trimmed by 5 bases and J by 9 bases, leaving 9 bases between them. CDR3 length: 11 amino acids. CDR1 and CDR2 from the germline V gene are MNHEY and SVGAGI. The CDR3 DNA reads as TGTGCCAGCAGTACAGGGAGGACGCAGTATTTT. It yields the protein CASSTGRTQYF.

The chain carries TRBV30 and TRBJ2-3, with TRBD2 identical over 13 bases. This CDR3 has 14 residues. Trimming cost V 3 bases and J 7 bases; bases outside gene matches: 4. CDR1 and CDR2 (germline): GTSNPN, SVGIG (reference sequence). The CDR3 DNA follows: TGTGCCTGGAGACTAGCGGGGGGGCCCCATACGCAGTATTTT. Translated, it gives CAWRLAGGPHTQYF.

This clone was recorded a few times. V is TRBV5-1 and J is TRBJ2-7, with 11 bases that match TRBD2. J lost 7 bases, V lost 1 base, and 4 bases had no gene match. Germline loops: CDR1 SGHRS, CDR2 YFSETQ. This CDR3 is 14 amino acids long. CDR3: CASSLTSGGGEQYF. For the CDR3, the DNA is TGCGCCAGCAGCTTGACTAGCGGGGGTGGGGAGCAGTACTTC.

The rearrangement uses TRBV14 and TRBJ1-2, with D hard to call. The CDR3 is made up of 13 amino acids. The germline gives CDR1 SGHDN, CDR2 FVKESK. Trimming cost V 4 bases and J 8 bases, with 14 bases left between them. The DNA of the CDR3 is TGTGCCAGCAGCCGCCACGGGGTGGAGGGCTACACCTTC. It is translated as CASSRHGVEGYTF.

In DNA, the CDR3 is TGTGCCAGCAGCTCTAACCAGGGGGGAGCTTTCTTT. This translates into CASSSNQGGAFF. The V and J genes are TRBV7-2 and TRBJ1-1; 7 positions agree with TRBD1. Germline values: CDR1 SGHTA, CDR2 FQGNSA. V was pared by 4 bases and J by 10 bases, with 6 bases of the junction left unmatched. The CDR3 length is 12 residues.

The chain combines TRBV7-2 with TRBJ2-7; TRBD1 matches 11 bases. Germline CDR1 SGHTA, CDR2 FQGNSA. The CDR3 spans 15 residues. The junction had 9 bases not matched to a gene; V was cut back by 5 bases and J by 6 bases. CDR3 DNA sequence: TGTGCCAGCAGCACACAAAGGGGGACAGGGGGCGAGCAGTACTTC. Its translation: CASSTQRGTGGEQYF.

The chain employs TRBV7-2 and TRBJ2-1; D gene unclear. Trimming removed 1 base at V and 6 bases at J, with 10 bases between. CDR1 SGHTA and CDR2 FQGNSA come from the germline V gene. The length of the CDR3 is 14 residues. The CDR3 DNA reads TGTGCCAGCAGCTTAGTAGCTCTACTCAATGAGCAGTTCTTC. This codes for CASSLVALLNEQFF.